The following is a TCR beta chain sequence with its context. Some clones are missing from TCRdb's copy, which holds only in-frame ones; the method was immunoSEQ multiplex PCR. The sample has approximately 99,000 clones, 90% seen once. This record belongs to a study of T cell changes during pregnancy in multiple sclerosis. Looked up from germline, CDR1 is SGHTA and CDR2 is FQGNSA. J was trimmed by 2 bases and V by 5 bases; bases with no gene match: 11. The CDR3 loop spans 17 amino acids. This TCR derives from a female donor in good health, enrolled as a control in a pregnancy study. The chain links TRBV7-2 to TRBJ2-5; 10 nucleotides agree with TRBD1. The sample consisted of peripheral blood, taken in the second trimester of pregnancy. The CDR3 spells CASSPKGQGTAQETQYF. The CDR3, as DNA: TGTGCCAGCAGCCCGAAGGGACAGGGGACGGCACAAGAGACCCAGTACTTC.